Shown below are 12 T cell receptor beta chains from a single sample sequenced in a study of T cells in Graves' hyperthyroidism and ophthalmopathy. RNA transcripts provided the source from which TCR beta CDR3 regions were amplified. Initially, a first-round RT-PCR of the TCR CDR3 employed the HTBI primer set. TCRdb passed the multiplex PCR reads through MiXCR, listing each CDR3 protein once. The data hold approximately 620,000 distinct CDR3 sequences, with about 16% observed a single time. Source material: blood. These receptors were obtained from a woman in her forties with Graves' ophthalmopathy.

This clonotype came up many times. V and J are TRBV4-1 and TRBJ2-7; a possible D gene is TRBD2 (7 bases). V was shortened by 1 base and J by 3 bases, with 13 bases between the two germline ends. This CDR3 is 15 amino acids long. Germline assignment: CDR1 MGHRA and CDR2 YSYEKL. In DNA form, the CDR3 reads TGCGCCAGCAGCCAAGCGGCGGGGGCCGACTACGAGCAGTACTTC. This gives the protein CASSQAAGADYEQYF.

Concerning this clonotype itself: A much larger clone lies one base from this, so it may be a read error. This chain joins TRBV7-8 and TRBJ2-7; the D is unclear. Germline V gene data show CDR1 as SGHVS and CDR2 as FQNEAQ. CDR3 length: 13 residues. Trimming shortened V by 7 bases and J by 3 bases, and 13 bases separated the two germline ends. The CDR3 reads CASIGPWVYEQYF. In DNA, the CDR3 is TGTGCCAGCATCGGGCCCTGGGTCTACGAGCAGTACTTC. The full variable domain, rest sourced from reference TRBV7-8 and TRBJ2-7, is GAGVSQSPRYKVAKRGQDVALRCDPISGHVSLFWYQQALGQGPEFLTYFQNEAQLDKSGLPSDRFFAERPEGSVSTLKIQRTQQEDSAVYLCASIGPWVYEQYFGPGTRLTVT.

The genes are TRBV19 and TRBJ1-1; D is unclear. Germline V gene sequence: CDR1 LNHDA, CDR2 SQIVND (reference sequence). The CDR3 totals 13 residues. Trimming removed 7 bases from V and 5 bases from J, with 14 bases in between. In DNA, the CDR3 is TGTGCCAGTACTCATACCAGAGTTACTGAAGCTTTCTTT. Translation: CASTHTRVTEAFF.

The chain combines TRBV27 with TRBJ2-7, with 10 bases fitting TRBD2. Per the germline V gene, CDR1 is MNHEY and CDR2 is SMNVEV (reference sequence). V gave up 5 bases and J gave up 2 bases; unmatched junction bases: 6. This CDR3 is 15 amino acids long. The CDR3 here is CASSPGLARAYEQYF. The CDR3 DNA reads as TGTGCCAGCAGTCCGGGACTAGCGCGCGCCTACGAGCAGTACTTC.

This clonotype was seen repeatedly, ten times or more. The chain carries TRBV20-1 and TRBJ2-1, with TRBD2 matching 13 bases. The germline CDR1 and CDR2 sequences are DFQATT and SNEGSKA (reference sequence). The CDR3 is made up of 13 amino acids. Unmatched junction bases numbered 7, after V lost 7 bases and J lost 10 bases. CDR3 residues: CSVQTSGRNEQFF. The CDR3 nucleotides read TGCAGTGTCCAGACTAGCGGGAGGAACGAGCAGTTCTTC.

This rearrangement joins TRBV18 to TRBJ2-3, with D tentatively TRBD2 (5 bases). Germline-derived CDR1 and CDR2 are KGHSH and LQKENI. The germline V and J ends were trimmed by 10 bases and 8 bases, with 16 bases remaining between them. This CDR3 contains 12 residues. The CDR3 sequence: CANSQPEGTQYF. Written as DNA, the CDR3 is TGTGCCAACTCTCAACCAGAGGGTACGCAGTATTTT. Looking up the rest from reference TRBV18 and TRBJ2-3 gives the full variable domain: NAGVMQNPRHLVRRRGQEARLRCSPMKGHSHVYWYRQLPEEGLKFMVYLQKENIIDESGMPKERFSAEFPKEGPSILRIQQVVRGDSAAYFCANSQPEGTQYFGPGTRLTVL.

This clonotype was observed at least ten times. The CDR3 region is CASSEPGTGVNEQFF. CDR3 DNA: TGTGCCAGCAGCGAACCGGGGACAGGGGTGAATGAGCAGTTCTTC. The chain is built from TRBV6-1 and TRBJ2-1, with TRBD1 matching over 10 bases. The CDR3 spans 15 residues. V lost 6 bases and J lost 7; bases outside the gene matches: 9. CDR1 is MNHNS and CDR2 is SASEGT in the germline V gene.

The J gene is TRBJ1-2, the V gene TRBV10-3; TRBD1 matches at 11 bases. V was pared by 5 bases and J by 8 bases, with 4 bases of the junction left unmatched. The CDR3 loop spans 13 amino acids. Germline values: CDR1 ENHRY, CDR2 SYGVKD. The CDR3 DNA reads TGTGCCATCAGTCCCGGGACAGGGGGAGGCTACACCTTC. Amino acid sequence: CAISPGTGGGYTF.

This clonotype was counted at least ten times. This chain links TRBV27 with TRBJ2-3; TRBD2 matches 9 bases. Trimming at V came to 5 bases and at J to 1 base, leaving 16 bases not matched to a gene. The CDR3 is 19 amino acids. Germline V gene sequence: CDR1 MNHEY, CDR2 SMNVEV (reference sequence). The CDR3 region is CASSTPRGGGTGGTDTQYF. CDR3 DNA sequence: TGTGCCAGCAGTACTCCGCGGGGGGGCGGTACTGGGGGCACAGATACGCAGTATTTT.

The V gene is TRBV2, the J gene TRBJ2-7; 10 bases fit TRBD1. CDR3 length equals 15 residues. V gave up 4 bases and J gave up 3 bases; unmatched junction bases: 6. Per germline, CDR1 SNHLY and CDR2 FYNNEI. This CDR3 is CASSAPGTGDYEQYF. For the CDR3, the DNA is TGTGCCAGCAGTGCGCCGGGGACAGGGGACTACGAGCAGTACTTC. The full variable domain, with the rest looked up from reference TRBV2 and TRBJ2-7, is EPEVTQTPSHQVTQMGQEVILRCVPISNHLYFYWYRQILGQKVEFLVSFYNNEISEKSEIFDDQFSVERPDGSNFTLKIRSTKLEDSAMYFCASSAPGTGDYEQYFGPGTRLTVT.

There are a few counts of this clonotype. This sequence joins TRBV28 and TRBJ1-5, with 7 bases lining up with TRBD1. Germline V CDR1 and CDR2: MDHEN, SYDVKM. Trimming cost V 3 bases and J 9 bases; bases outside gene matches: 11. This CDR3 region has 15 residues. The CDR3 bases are TGTGCCAGCAGTTTTGCGAGACAGGGCACCCGGCCCCAGCATTTT. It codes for CASSFARQGTRPQHF.

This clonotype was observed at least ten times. The CDR3, as DNA: TGTGCCAGCAGTCCCTACAGGACAAGTAACACTGAAGCTTTCTTT. Protein sequence: CASSPYRTSNTEAFF. J is TRBJ1-1 and V is TRBV12-3 or TRBV12-4; weak D call: TRBD1 (5 bases). Trimming left V 5 bases short and J 2 bases short, with 15 bases between. The CDR3 is 15 amino acids.